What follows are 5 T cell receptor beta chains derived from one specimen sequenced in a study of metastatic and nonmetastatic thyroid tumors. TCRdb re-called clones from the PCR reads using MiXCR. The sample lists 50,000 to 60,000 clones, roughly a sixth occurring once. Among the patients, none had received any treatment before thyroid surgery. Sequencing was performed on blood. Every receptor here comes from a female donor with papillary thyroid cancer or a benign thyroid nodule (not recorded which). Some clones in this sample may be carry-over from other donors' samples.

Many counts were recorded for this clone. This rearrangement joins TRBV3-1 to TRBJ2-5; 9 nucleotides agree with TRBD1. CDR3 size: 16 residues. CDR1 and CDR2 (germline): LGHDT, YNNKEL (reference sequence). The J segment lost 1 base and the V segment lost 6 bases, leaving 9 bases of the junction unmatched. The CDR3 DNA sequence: TGTGCCAGCAGACCTGGCGACAGGGGGACCCAAGAGACCCAGTACTTC. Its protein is CASRPGDRGTQETQYF.

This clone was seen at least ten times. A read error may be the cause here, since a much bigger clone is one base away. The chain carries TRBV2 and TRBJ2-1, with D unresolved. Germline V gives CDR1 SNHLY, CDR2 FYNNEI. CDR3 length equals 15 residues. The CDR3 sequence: CASSRRAYEYSEQFF. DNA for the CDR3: TGTGCCAGCAGCCGAAGGGCCTATGAATACAGTGAGCAGTTCTTC.

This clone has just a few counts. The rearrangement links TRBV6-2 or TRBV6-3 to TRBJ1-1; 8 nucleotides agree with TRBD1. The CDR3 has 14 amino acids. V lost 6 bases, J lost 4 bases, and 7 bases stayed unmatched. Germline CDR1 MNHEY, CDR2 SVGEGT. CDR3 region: CASRSLQGATEAFF. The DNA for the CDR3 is TGTGCCAGCAGATCACTTCAGGGGGCCACTGAAGCTTTCTTT.

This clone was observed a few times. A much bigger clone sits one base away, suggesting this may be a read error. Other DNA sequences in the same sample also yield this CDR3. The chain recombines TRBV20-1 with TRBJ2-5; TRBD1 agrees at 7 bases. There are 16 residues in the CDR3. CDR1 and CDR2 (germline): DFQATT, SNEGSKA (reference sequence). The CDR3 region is CSARDAKGQQEETQYF. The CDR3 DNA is TGCAGCGCTAGAGATGCCAAGGGACAGCAGGAAGAGACCCAGTACTTC.

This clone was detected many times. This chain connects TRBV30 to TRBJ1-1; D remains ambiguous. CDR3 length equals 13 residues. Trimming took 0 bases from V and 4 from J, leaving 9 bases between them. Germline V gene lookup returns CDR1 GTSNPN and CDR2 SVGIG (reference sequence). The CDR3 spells CAWSVEFSTEAFF. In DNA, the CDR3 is TGTGCCTGGAGTGTAGAGTTTAGCACTGAAGCTTTCTTT.